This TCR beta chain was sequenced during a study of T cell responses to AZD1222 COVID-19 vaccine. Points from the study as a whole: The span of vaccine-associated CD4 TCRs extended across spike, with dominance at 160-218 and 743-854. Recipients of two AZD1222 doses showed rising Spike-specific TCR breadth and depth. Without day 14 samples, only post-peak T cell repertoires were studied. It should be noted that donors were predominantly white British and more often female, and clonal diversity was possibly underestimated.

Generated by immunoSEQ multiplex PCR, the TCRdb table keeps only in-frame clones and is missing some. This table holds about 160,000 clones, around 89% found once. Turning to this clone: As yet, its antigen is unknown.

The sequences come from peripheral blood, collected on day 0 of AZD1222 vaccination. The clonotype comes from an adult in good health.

The CDR3 loop reads CASSLGQGRGQPQHF. CDR3 nucleotide sequence: TGTGCCAGCAGCCTCGGACAGGGTAGGGGTCAGCCCCAGCATTTT. The chain recombines TRBV28 with TRBJ1-5; 8 bases match TRBD1. V was clipped by 6 bases and J by 6 bases; unmatched bases: 10. CDR1 is MDHEN, CDR2 SYDVKM, per germline. The CDR3 sequence is 15 residues long.